This TCR beta chain appears in the sequencing data of a study of blood T cell repertoires in COVID-19. This table comes from immunoSEQ multiplex PCR, and its TCRdb copy is limited to in-frame clones, with some not included. The sample lists approximately 290,000 clones; more than 65% were seen once. The CDR3 runs to 11 residues. V lost 6 bases and J lost 9, with 9 bases in between. Per germline, CDR1 MNHNS and CDR2 SASEGT. Sequenced: peripheral blood. This receptor was identified in a person aged 65-85 years with COVID-19, enrolled during active disease. The V call is TRBV6-1, the J call TRBJ1-5; D not certain. CDR3 sequence reads: CASSQVGPQHF. CDR3 nucleotides: TGTGCCAGCAGCCAGGTGGGGCCCCAGCATTTT.